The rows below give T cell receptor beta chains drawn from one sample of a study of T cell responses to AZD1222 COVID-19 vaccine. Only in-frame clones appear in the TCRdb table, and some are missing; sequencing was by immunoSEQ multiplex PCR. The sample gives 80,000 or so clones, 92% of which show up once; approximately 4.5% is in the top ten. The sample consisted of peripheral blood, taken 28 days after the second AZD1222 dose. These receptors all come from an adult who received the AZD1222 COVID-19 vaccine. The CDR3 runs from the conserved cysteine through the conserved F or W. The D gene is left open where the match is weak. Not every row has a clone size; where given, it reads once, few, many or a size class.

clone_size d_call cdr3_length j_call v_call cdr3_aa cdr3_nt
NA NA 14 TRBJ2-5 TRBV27 CASSYRSWSETQYF TGTGCCAGCAGTTACCGTAGCTGGAGTGAGACCCAGTACTTC
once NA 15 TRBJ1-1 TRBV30 CAWSDRIGLNTEAFF TGTGCCTGGAGTGATAGGATAGGTCTGAACACTGAAGCTTTCTTT
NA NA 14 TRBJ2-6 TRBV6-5 CASSYRPWANVLTF TGTGCCAGCAGTTACAGGCCGTGGGCCAACGTCCTGACTTTC
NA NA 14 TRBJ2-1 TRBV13 CASSLRGVAHEQFF TGTGCCAGCAGCTTACGAGGTGTAGCCCATGAGCAGTTCTTC
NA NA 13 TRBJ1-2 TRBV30 CAWSVPLDNGYTF TGTGCCTGGAGTGTACCTCTGGACAACGGCTACACCTTC
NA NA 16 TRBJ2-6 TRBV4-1 CASSQKVSSGANVLTF TGCGCCAGCAGCCAAAAAGTGAGCTCTGGGGCCAACGTCCTGACTTTC
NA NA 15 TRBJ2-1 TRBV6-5 CASRLDTASYNEQFF TGTGCCAGCAGACTAGACACCGCTTCCTACAATGAGCAGTTCTTC
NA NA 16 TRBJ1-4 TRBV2 CASISGAGATNEKLFF TGTGCCAGCATCTCAGGGGCAGGGGCAACTAATGAAAAACTGTTTTTT
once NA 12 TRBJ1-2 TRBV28 CASIGVVDGYTF TGTGCCAGCATAGGGGTAGTGGATGGCTACACCTTC
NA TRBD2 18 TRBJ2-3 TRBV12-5 CASGWGTSGKASTDTQYF TGTGCTAGTGGTTGGGGGACTAGCGGTAAAGCTAGCACAGATACGCAGTATTTT
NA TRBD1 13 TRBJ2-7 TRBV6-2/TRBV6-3 CASSYGQGSEQYF TGTGCCAGCAGTTACGGACAGGGGTCCGAGCAGTACTTC
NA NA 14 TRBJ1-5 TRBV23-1 CASSTQDLNQPQHF TGCGCCAGCAGTACTCAGGACCTCAATCAGCCCCAGCATTTT
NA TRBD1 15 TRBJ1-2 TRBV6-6 CASSTRTGKDYGYTF TGTGCCAGCAGTACCCGGACAGGGAAGGACTATGGCTACACCTTC
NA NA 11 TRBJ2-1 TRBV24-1 CATSLYNEQFF TGTGCCACCAGTCTATACAATGAGCAGTTCTTC
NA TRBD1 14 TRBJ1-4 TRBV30 CAWSHNRGNEKLFF TGTGCCTGGAGTCACAACAGGGGTAATGAAAAACTGTTTTTT
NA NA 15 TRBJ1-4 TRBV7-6 CASRPNRDRFEKLFF TGTGCCAGCAGACCCAACAGGGATAGGTTTGAAAAACTGTTTTTT
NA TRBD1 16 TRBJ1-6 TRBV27 CASSSPQGAGNSPLHF TGTGCCAGCAGTTCCCCCCAGGGGGCCGGAAATTCACCCCTCCACTTT
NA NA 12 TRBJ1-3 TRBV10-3 CAISEPERGPDF TGTGCCATCAGTGAGCCCGAGCGAGGGCCAGATTTT
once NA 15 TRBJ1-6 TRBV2 CASSAIGEYNSPLHF TGTGCCAGCAGCGCCATAGGGGAGTATAATTCACCCCTCCACTTT
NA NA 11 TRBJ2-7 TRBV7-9 CASSLAVGLTF TGTGCCAGCAGCTTAGCGGTCGGGTTGACCTTC
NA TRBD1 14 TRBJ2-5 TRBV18 CASSRRTGEETQYF TGTGCCAGCTCACGCAGGACAGGGGAAGAGACCCAGTACTTC
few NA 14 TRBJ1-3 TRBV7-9 CASSPVVSGNTIYF TGTGCCAGCAGCCCCGTCGTCTCTGGAAACACCATATATTTT
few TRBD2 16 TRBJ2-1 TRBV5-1 CASSFGTSGSENEQFF TGCGCCAGCAGCTTCGGGACTAGCGGGAGTGAAAATGAGCAGTTCTTC
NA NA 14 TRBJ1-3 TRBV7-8 CASSLDSSGNTIYF TGTGCCAGCAGCTTAGACTCTTCTGGAAACACCATATATTTT
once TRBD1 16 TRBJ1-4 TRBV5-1 CASSWTGVGANEKLFF TGCGCCAGCAGCTGGACAGGGGTGGGGGCTAATGAAAAACTGTTTTTT
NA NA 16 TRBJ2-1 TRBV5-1 CASSLEALTSYNEQFF TGCGCCAGCAGCTTGGAAGCCCTTACCTCCTACAATGAGCAGTTCTTC
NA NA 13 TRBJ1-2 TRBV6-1 CASSAAGVGGYTF TGTGCCAGCAGTGCAGCTGGAGTTGGTGGCTACACCTTC
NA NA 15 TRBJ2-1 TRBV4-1 CASSQDGAPNNEQFF TGCGCCAGCAGCCAAGATGGGGCTCCAAACAATGAGCAGTTCTTC
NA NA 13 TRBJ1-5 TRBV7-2 CASSLERDQPQHF TGTGCCAGCAGCTTAGAAAGGGATCAGCCCCAGCATTTT
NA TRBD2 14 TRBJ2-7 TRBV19 CASSITGGPHEQYF TGTGCCAGTAGTATCACGGGAGGGCCCCACGAGCAGTACTTC
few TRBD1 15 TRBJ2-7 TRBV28 CASTRTGTGGDEQYF TGTGCCAGCACCAGGACTGGGACAGGGGGGGACGAGCAGTACTTC
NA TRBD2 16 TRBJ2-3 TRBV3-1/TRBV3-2 CASSRIAGGSTDTQYF TGTGCCAGCAGCCGTATAGCGGGAGGGAGCACAGATACGCAGTATTTT
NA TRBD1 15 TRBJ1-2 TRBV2 CASSERQGASMGYTF TGTGCCAGCAGTGAGAGACAGGGGGCCTCTATGGGCTACACCTTC
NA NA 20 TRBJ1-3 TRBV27 CASTPRFRSLHGTSGNTIYF TGTGCCAGCACCCCCAGATTTCGGAGTCTTCACGGCACCTCTGGAAACACCATATATTTT
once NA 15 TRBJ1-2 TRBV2 CASTEDRILGTGYTF TGTGCCAGCACTGAAGATAGGATTTTGGGGACAGGCTACACCTTC
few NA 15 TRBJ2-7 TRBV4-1 CASSQDAGPTYEQYF TGCGCCAGCAGCCAAGATGCAGGTCCTACCTACGAGCAGTACTTC
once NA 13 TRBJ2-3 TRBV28 CASSLGDADTQYF TGTGCCAGCAGTTTAGGGGACGCAGATACGCAGTATTTT
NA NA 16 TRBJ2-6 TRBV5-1 CASSFGTTSGANVLTF TGCGCCAGCAGCTTCGGGACAACCTCTGGGGCCAACGTCCTGACTTTC
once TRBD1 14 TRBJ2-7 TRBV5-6 CASMIGTGDYEQYF TGTGCCAGCATGATCGGGACAGGAGATTACGAGCAGTACTTC
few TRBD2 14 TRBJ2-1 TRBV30 CAWSQTSGRHEQFF TGTGCCTGGAGTCAGACTAGCGGGAGACATGAGCAGTTCTTC